This T cell receptor (beta chain) was sequenced during a study of cytomegalovirus exposure and HLA in healthy donors. General study results and limits: The study labeled around 160 TCR beta chains cytomegalovirus-associated.

Among the approximately 110 subjects of the validation cohort, separate from the approximately 700-subject first cohort, were the donors. Details on this clone: Its antigen remains unknown.

The data were produced by immunoSEQ multiplex PCR, yet TCRdb's version contains in-frame clones alone and is incomplete. The table records approximately 160,000 clones, about 90% of them present only once. Trimming pared 4 bases from V and 2 bases from J, leaving 3 bases between. The CDR3 is 11 residues long. CDR1 PRHDT and CDR2 FYEKMQ come from the germline V gene (reference sequence). The V gene is TRBV13, the J gene TRBJ2-7; no clear D. The receptor comes from a woman aged 18-30 years in good health and CMV-seropositive. Sequences were obtained from PBMCs. The CDR3 coding sequence is TGTGCCAGCAGCTCCGCCTACGAGCAGTACTTC. As protein: CASSSAYEQYF.